These 20 T cell receptor beta chains were sequenced from one sample in a study of cytomegalovirus exposure and HLA in healthy donors. Use of 60 Vbeta and 13 Jbeta primers characterized the PCR. Produced via immunoSEQ multiplex PCR; TCRdb's table is partial and in-frame only. The data hold 150,000 or so clones, with more than 60% observed a single time. The sequenced material came from PBMCs. These receptors came from a man between 25 and 39 years old in good health and CMV-seropositive.

The genes are TRBV2 and TRBJ2-7; 8 nucleotides line up with TRBD2. Germline CDR1 is SNHLY and CDR2 is FYNNEI. The trim removed 8 bases at V and 4 bases at J, leaving 13 bases unmatched. This CDR3 contains 15 residues. The CDR3 is CASPCLAAGVYEQYF. The CDR3 DNA sequence: TGTGCCAGCCCCTGTTTAGCAGCGGGAGTATACGAGCAGTACTTC.

The V call is TRBV10-2, the J call TRBJ2-5; tentative D call: TRBD2 (5 bases). The J call is in doubt because the DNA end fits TRBJ2-7 better. This CDR3 contains 13 residues. In germline, CDR1 is WSHSY, CDR2 SAAADI. This CDR3 is CASSDWETYEQYF. The CDR3 bases are TGCGCCAGCAGTGACTGGGAGACCTACGAGCAGTACTTC.

The rearrangement links TRBV27 to TRBJ2-1; D not resolved. V lost 6 bases and J lost 4, with 4 bases in between. The germline V gene has CDR1 MNHEY and CDR2 SMNVEV (reference sequence). There are 11 residues in the CDR3. As DNA, the CDR3 is TGTGCCAGCAGGGAGTACAATGAGCAGTTCTTC. The encoded protein is CASREYNEQFF.

V usage is TRBV30 and J usage is TRBJ2-3; 7 nucleotides agree with TRBD1. In germline, CDR1 is GTSNPN, CDR2 SVGIG (reference sequence). The CDR3 runs to 14 residues. Trimming at V came to 1 base and at J to 0 bases, leaving 1 base not matched to a gene. In DNA, the CDR3 is TGTGCCTGGAGTGGGACAGGTAGCACAGATACGCAGTATTTT. Encoded protein: CAWSGTGSTDTQYF.

This clone was seen more than once but under ten times. The chain couples TRBV21-1 to TRBJ1-5; the table assigns TRBD1, which was not confirmed against the DNA. TRBV21-1 is given as a pseudogene. This CDR3 is 16 amino acids long. The CDR3 DNA reads as TGTGCCAGCAGCTTTCGGGACAGACAATGCAATCAGCCCCAGCATTTT. Its translation is CASSFRDRQCNQPQHF.

Note on this clone: Other nucleotide sequences in the sample specify the same CDR3. The chain links TRBV5-1 to TRBJ2-7; D gene unclear. Germline V CDR1 and CDR2: SGHRS, YFSETQ. This CDR3 has 11 amino acids. The V and J ends lost 3 bases and 2 bases respectively, with 3 bases between them. The CDR3 DNA sequence: TGCGCCAGCAGCTCCACCTACGAGCAGTACTTC. As protein: CASSSTYEQYF.

This clone came up once. V gene TRBV11-2 combines with J gene TRBJ1-2, with D hard to call. The CDR3 sequence is 14 residues long. The V gene lost 1 base and the J gene lost 4 bases, with 10 bases spanning the gap. Per germline, CDR1 SGHAT and CDR2 FQNNGV. CDR3 loop: CASSLGTGSYGYTF. The DNA of the CDR3 is TGTGCCAGCAGCTTAGGTACCGGGAGCTATGGCTACACCTTC.

V and J are TRBV5-1 and TRBJ1-4; 7 nucleotides line up with TRBD1. Germline V gene lookup returns CDR1 SGHRS and CDR2 YFSETQ. This CDR3 has 15 residues. The V and J ends lost 4 bases and 0 bases, in that order; junction bases with no gene match: 3. CDR3 amino acids: CASSPTGATNEKLFF. CDR3 bases: TGCGCCAGCAGCCCTACAGGGGCAACTAATGAAAAACTGTTTTTT.

The chain combines TRBV27 with TRBJ1-1; D is perhaps TRBD1 (6 bases). The V gene's germline CDR1 is MNHEY and CDR2 SMNVEV (reference sequence). V lost 3 bases, J lost 3 bases, and 17 bases lay in between. This CDR3 is 16 amino acids long. The CDR3 DNA reads as TGTGCCAGCAGTTTTAAGGGGGTGTGGGGGTACACTGAAGCTTTCTTT. Translation gives CASSFKGVWGYTEAFF.

The chain employs TRBV30 and TRBJ2-1; D might be TRBD1 (6 bases). The CDR3 spans 12 residues. Germline CDR1 reads GTSNPN; CDR2 reads SVGIG (reference sequence). The V and J ends lost 3 bases and 8 bases respectively, with 11 bases between them. CDR3 coding DNA: TGTGCCTGGAGGCGCTCAGGGGATGAGCAGTTCTTC. Translated: CAWRRSGDEQFF.

The chain combines TRBV7-8 with TRBJ1-5, with 8 nucleotides matching TRBD1. V shed 1 base, J shed 4 bases, and the junction held 3 bases outside the gene matches. CDR3 length: 15 amino acids. The germline CDR1 and CDR2 sequences are SGHVS and FQNEAQ. CDR3 nucleotide sequence: TGTGCCAGCAGCTTAGGGGGACAGGCAAATCAGCCCCAGCATTTT. This encodes CASSLGGQANQPQHF.

In its sample, this clone was seen a few times. The rearrangement uses TRBV9 and TRBJ2-7, with TRBD2 as a possible D gene (5 bases). Trimming pared 0 bases from V and 4 bases from J, leaving 8 bases between. The germline V gene encodes CDR1 SGDLS and CDR2 YYNGEE. The CDR3 spans 13 residues. In DNA form, the CDR3 reads TGTGCCAGCAGCGTAGGGAGGAATTACGAGCAGTACTTC. Translating gives CASSVGRNYEQYF.

The CDR3 nucleotides read TGTGCCAGCAGCTTTATTTGGCAGATAACCTACGAGCAGTACTTC. Translating gives CASSFIWQITYEQYF. The rearrangement uses TRBV5-5 and TRBJ2-7; D not resolved. Trimming removed 2 bases at V and 2 bases at J, with 14 bases between. Germline loops: CDR1 SGHKS, CDR2 YYEKEE (reference sequence). CDR3 size: 15 residues.

This clone was recorded only once. This chain links TRBV7-9 with TRBJ2-2; D call uncertain. Germline CDR1 is SEHNR and CDR2 is FQNEAQ (reference sequence). This CDR3 comprises 14 residues. Trimming stripped 3 bases from V and 0 bases from J, with 5 bases between. CDR3 amino acids: CASSFPANTGELFF. CDR3 in DNA: TGTGCCAGCAGCTTTCCGGCGAACACCGGGGAGCTGTTTTTT.

The V call is TRBV6-1, the J call TRBJ1-1, with TRBD1 matching over 8 bases. Unmatched junction bases numbered 2, after V lost 6 bases and J lost 2 bases. Germline lookup yields CDR1 MNHNS and CDR2 SASEGT. CDR3 size: 13 residues. In nucleotides, the CDR3 is TGTGCCAGCAGCACAGGGGGTAACACTGAAGCTTTCTTT. This codes for CASSTGGNTEAFF.

Written as DNA, the CDR3 is TGTGCCAGCAGCCCTCGGGACAGACTTACCGGGGAGCTGTTTTTT. This gives the protein CASSPRDRLTGELFF. V is TRBV6-5 and J is TRBJ2-2; 7 nucleotides match TRBD1. This CDR3 is built from 15 residues. Germline trimming cut 6 bases from V and 5 bases from J; bases unmatched to any gene: 9. In germline, CDR1 is MNHEY, CDR2 SVGAGI.

The chain carries TRBV11-3 and TRBJ1-2, with a weak D call TRBD1 (6 bases). The CDR3 spans 15 residues. CDR1 and CDR2 (germline): SGHNT, YENEEA. The germline V and J ends were trimmed by 2 bases and 4 bases, with 14 bases remaining between them. The CDR3 loop is CASSLTGGQSYGYTF. CDR3 nucleotide sequence: TGTGCCAGCAGCTTAACGGGAGGACAGAGCTATGGCTACACCTTC.

The gene calls are TRBV7-9 and TRBJ1-5; D is uncertain. The V gene's germline CDR1 is SEHNR and CDR2 FQNEAQ (reference sequence). With 5 bases removed from V and 5 bases from J, the gap between germline ends came to 10 bases. There are 13 residues in the CDR3. CDR3 in DNA: TGTGCCAGCAGCGTAACTAACGATCAGCCCCAGCATTTT. Protein: CASSVTNDQPQHF.

Only a few counts were recorded for this clone. The chain combines TRBV5-1 with TRBJ2-3; D gene uncertain. The CDR3 sequence is 12 residues long. Looked up from germline, CDR1 is SGHRS and CDR2 is YFSETQ. The ends were cut back, 0 bases at V and 5 bases at J, with 4 bases in the middle. The CDR3 sequence: CASSLGRDTQYF. For the CDR3, the DNA is TGCGCCAGCAGCTTGGGGAGAGATACGCAGTATTTT.

The chain is built from TRBV2 and TRBJ2-5, with no clear D. Trimming took 7 bases from V and 2 from J, leaving 5 bases between them. Looked up from germline, CDR1 is SNHLY and CDR2 is FYNNEI. The CDR3 loop spans 11 amino acids. The CDR3 region is CASNRQETQYF. The CDR3 DNA reads as TGTGCCAGCAATAGACAAGAGACCCAGTACTTC.